This TCR beta chain was captured in a study of early T cells in non-severe SARS-CoV-2 infection. Study overall: Sequenced material consisted of bulk RNA (from unsorted whole blood), and chains were unpaired. The study's findings and limits: Clonotype matching in VDJdb favored anti-spike CD8 responses and did not capture private and CD4 specificities.

Per the germline V gene, CDR1 is SGHTA and CDR2 is FQGNSA. Unmatched junction bases numbered 8, after V lost 5 bases and J lost 12 bases. This CDR3 has 12 amino acids. Individual cDNA molecules received unique molecular identifiers. TCRdb re-called the 5' RACE reads through MiXCR, storing one row per CDR3 protein. The sample lists tens of thousands of distinct CDR3 sequences; roughly 8% were seen once. With regard to this clonotype: Its antigen is still unknown.

This TCR came from an adult who was a healthcare worker with PCR-confirmed SARS-CoV-2 infection or an uninfected control (not recorded which). The starting material was whole blood, obtained at baseline. V gene TRBV7-2 combines with J gene TRBJ2-3; 7 bases are a match to TRBD1. The CDR3 nucleotides are TGTGCCAGCAGCACCCGACAGGGCGTTCAGTATTTT. This codes for CASSTRQGVQYF.